The following is a T cell receptor (beta chain) sequence with its context. Its specificity is not known. TCRdb's copy holds only in-frame clones and misses some; the assay was immunoSEQ multiplex PCR. The table records about 57,000 clones, roughly 80% of them present only once. The sort gate was single viable CD3+CD4+CD8-CD45RO+ cells for memory CD4+ T cells. This record belongs to a study of memory CD4+ T cells and cytomegalovirus serostatus. The CDR3 has 13 amino acids. In germline, CDR1 is MGHRA, CDR2 YSYEKL. Deletions cut 2 bases from V and 11 bases from J, with 15 bases between. Study-level points and caveats: The CMV-associated TCR signature appears largely within the CD4+ memory repertoire. CD4+ memory repertoires contained about two fifths of the roughly 160 reported CMV TCRbeta sequences.

The sequenced material came from memory CD4+ T cells from blood. The chain recombines TRBV4-1 with TRBJ1-1; TRBD1 might be the D (5 bases). The TCR originated in an adult in good health and CMV-seronegative. The CDR3 loop is CASSQPQGVGAFF. As DNA, the CDR3 is TGCGCCAGCAGCCAACCCCAGGGCGTTGGGGCTTTCTTT.